Sequencing of this T cell receptor beta chain was carried out in a study of beta chain features in type 1 diabetes. Study-level background: Comparable age, gender and cell yields were observed in patients relative to healthy donors.

Expressed TCRB transcripts were sequenced because the entire RNA isolate underwent reverse transcription. Libraries were prepared by immunoSEQ multiplex PCR; TCRdb keeps only in-frame clonotypes and omits some of them. The sample consists of about 47,000 clones, around 40% of them appearing once. As to this clone: Antigen specificity is unknown.

Points from the study as a whole: Type 1 diabetes patients had TCRB CDR3s that were shorter (moderately but significantly so) in all four CD4+ subsets.

With 5 bases removed from V and 5 bases from J, the gap between germline ends came to 16 bases. This CDR3 is 15 amino acids long. Germline V gene data show CDR1 as LNHDA and CDR2 as SQIVND (reference sequence). The genes are TRBV19 and TRBJ1-5; D might be TRBD1 (6 bases). Sequenced sample: stem cell memory CD4+ T cells from blood. The source is a man in his thirties or forties with type 1 diabetes. The DNA of the CDR3 is TGTGCCAGTAGTCCCCCCCGGGACATTTATCAGCCCCAGCATTTT. As protein: CASSPPRDIYQPQHF.